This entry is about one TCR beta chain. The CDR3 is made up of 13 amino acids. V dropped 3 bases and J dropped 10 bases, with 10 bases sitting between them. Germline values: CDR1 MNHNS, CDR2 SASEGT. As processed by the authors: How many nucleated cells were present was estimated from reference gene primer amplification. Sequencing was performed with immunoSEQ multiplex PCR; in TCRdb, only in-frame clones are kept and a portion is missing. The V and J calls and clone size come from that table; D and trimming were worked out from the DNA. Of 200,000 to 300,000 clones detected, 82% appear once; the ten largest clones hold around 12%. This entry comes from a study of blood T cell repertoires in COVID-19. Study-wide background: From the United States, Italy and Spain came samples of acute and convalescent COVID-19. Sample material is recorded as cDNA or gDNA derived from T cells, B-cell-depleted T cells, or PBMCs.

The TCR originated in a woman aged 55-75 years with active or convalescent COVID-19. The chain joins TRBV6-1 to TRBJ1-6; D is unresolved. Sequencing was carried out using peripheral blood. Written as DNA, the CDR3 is TGTGCCAGCAGTGACGGCGGGTTCTCACCCCTCCACTTT. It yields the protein CASSDGGFSPLHF.